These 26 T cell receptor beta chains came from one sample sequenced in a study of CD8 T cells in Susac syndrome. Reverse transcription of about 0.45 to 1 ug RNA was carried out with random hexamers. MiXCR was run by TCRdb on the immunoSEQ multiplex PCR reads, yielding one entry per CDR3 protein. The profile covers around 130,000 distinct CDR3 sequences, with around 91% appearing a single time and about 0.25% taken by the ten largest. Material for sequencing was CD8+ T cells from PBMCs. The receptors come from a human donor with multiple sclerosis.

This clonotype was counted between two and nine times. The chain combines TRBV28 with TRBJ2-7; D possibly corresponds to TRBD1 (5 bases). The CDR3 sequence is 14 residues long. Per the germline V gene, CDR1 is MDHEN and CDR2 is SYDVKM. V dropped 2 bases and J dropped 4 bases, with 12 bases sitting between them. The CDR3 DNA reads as TGTGCCAGCAGTTTAAGGGGCAACCTTTACGAGCAGTACTTC. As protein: CASSLRGNLYEQYF.

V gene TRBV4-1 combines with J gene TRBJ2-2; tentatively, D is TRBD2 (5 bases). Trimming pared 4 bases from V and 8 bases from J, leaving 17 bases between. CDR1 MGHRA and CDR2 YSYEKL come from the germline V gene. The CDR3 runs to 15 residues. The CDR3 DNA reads TGCGCCAGCAGCCCGTTACTAGGATCGGTAGGGGAGCTGTTTTTT. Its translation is CASSPLLGSVGELFF.

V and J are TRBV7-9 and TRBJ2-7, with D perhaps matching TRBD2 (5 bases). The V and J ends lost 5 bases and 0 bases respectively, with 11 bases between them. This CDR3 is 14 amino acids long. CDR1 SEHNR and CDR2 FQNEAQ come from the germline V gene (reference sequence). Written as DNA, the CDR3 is TGTGCCAGCAGCCAGGACTCTCACTCCTACGAGCAGTACTTC. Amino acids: CASSQDSHSYEQYF.

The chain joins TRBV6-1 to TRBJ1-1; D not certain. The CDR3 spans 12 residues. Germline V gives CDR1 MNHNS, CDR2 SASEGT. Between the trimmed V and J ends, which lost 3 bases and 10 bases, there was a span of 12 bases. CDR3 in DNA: TGTGCCAGCAGTGACGTACTTCTAGGAGCTTTCTTT. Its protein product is CASSDVLLGAFF.

As DNA, the CDR3 is TGCAGCGTTGACTCGGGCAGGGCGAACACCGGGGAGCTGTTTTTT. Translation gives CSVDSGRANTGELFF. This chain joins TRBV29-1 and TRBJ2-2; D may be TRBD1 (5 bases). The CDR3 length is 15 residues. Germline CDR1 is SQVTM and CDR2 is ANQGSEA. V gave up 3 bases and J gave up 0 bases, with 11 bases separating them.

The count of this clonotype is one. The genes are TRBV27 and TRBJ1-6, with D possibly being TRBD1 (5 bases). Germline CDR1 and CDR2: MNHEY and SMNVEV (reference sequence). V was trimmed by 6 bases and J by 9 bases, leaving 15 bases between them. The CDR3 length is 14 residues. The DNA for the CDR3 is TGTGCCAGCAGCCCGGACATAAGGAGTTCACCCCTCCACTTT. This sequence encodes CASSPDIRSSPLHF.

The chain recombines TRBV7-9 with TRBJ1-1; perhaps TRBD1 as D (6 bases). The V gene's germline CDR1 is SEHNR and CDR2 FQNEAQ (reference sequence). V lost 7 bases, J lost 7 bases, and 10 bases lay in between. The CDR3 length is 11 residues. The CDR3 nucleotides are TGTGCCAGCACTTGGGGGCTTGAAGCTTTCTTT. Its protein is CASTWGLEAFF.

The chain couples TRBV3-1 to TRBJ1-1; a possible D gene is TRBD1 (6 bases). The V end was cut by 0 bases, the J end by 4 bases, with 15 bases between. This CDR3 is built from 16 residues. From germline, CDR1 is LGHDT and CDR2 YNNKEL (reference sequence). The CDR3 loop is CASSQDYGGVGTEAFF. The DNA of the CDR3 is TGTGCCAGCAGCCAAGATTACGGGGGCGTGGGCACTGAAGCTTTCTTT.

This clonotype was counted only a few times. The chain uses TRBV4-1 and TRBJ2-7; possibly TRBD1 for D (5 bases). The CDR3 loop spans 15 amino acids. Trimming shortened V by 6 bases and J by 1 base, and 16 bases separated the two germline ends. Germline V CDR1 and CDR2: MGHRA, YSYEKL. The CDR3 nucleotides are TGCGCCAGCAGACTCACCGACAGCTCATCCTACGAGCAGTACTTC. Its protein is CASRLTDSSSYEQYF.

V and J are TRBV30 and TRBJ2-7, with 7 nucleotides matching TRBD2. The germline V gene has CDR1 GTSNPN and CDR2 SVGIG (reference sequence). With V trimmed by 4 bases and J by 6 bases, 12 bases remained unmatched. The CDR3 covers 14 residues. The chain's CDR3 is CAWNILSGEGEQYF. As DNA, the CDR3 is TGTGCCTGGAACATCCTTTCTGGGGAGGGCGAGCAGTACTTC.

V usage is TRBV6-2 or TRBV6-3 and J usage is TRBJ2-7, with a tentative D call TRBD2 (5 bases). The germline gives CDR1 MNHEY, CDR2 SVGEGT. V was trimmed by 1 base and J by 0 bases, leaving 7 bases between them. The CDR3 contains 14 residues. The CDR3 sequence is CASSYWSGSYEQYF. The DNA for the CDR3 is TGTGCCAGCAGTTACTGGAGCGGCTCCTACGAGCAGTACTTC.

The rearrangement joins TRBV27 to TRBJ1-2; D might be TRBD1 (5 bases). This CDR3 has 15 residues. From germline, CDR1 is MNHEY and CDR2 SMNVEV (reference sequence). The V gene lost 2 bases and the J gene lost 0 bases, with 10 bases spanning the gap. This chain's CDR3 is CASSLIGAANYGYTF. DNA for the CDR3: TGTGCCAGCAGTTTAATAGGGGCGGCTAACTATGGCTACACCTTC.

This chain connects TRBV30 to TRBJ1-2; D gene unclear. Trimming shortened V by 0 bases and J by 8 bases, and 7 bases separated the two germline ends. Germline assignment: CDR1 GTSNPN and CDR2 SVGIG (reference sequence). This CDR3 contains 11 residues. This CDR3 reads CAWSVSGGYTF. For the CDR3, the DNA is TGTGCCTGGAGTGTATCGGGGGGCTACACCTTC.

Here the CDR3 DNA reads TGTGCCAGCAGCCCACCGGAAGGGGGCTTGAACACTGAAGCTTTCTTT. Its translation: CASSPPEGGLNTEAFF. This rearrangement joins TRBV3-1 to TRBJ1-1; the match to TRBD1 covers 7 bases. The length of the CDR3 is 16 residues. The germline V gene has CDR1 LGHDT and CDR2 YNNKEL (reference sequence). With V trimmed by 4 bases and J by 0 bases, 8 bases remained unmatched.

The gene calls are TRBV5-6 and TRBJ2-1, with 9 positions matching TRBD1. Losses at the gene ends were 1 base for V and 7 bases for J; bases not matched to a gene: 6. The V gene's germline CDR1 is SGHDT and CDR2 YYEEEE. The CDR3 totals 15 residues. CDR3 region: CASSLIQGALNEQFF. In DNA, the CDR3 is TGTGCCAGCAGCTTGATACAGGGGGCGTTGAATGAGCAGTTCTTC.

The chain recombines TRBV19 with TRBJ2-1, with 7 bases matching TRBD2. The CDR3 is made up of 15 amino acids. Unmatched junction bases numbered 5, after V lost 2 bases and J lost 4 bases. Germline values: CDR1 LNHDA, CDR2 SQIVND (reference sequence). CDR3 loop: CASSILAEGYNEQFF. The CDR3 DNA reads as TGTGCCAGTAGTATACTAGCGGAGGGTTACAATGAGCAGTTCTTC.

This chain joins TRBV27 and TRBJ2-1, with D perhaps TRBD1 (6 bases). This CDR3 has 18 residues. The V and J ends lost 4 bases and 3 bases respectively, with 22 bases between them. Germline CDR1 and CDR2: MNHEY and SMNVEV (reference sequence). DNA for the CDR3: TGTGCCAGCAGTTCCCAGGAAACAGGGCTAGAGGGCTACAATGAGCAGTTCTTC. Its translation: CASSSQETGLEGYNEQFF.

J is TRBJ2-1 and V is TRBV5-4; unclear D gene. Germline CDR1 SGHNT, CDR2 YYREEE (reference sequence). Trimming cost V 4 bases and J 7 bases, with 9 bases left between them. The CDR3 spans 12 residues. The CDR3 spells CASSPDGNEQFF. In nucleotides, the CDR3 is TGTGCCAGCAGCCCCGATGGGAATGAGCAGTTCTTC.

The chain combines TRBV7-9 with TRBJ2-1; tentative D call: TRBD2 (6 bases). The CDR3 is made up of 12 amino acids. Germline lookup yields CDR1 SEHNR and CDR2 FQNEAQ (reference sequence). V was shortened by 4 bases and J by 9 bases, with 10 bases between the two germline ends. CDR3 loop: CASSWGAGEQFF. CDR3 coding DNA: TGTGCCAGCAGCTGGGGAGCGGGTGAGCAGTTCTTC. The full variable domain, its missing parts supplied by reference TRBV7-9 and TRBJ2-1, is DTGVSQNPRHKITKRGQNVTFRCDPISEHNRLYWYRQTLGQGPEFLTYFQNEAQLEKSRLLSDRFSAERPKGSFSTLEIQRTEQGDSAMYLCASSWGAGEQFFGPGTRLTVL.

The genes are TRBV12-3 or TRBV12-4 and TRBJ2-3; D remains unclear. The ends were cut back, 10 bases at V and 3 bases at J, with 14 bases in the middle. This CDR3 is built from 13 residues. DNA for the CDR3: TGTGCCACCCTCACCCCCCGGACAGATACGCAGTATTTT. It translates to CATLTPRTDTQYF.

The CDR3: CASSYAGQATDTQYF. The CDR3 DNA reads TGTGCCAGCAGTTACGCAGGACAGGCAACAGATACGCAGTATTTT. The V call is TRBV6-5, the J call TRBJ2-3, with 7 bases that match TRBD1. The J segment lost 3 bases and the V segment lost 2 bases, leaving 5 bases of the junction unmatched. Germline CDR1 MNHEY, CDR2 SVGAGI. The CDR3 covers 15 residues.

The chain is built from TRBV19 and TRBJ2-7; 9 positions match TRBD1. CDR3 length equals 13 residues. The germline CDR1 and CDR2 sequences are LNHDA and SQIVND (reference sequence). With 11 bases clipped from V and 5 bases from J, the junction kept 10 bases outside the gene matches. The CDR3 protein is CACMGQGVHEQYF. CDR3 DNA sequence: TGTGCCTGCATGGGACAGGGTGTCCACGAGCAGTACTTC.

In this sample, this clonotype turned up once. CDR3: CASSLAGINQPQHF. DNA for the CDR3: TGTGCCAGCAGCTTAGCCGGAATCAATCAGCCCCAGCATTTT. The chain links TRBV7-9 to TRBJ1-5; D not resolved. Germline V gives CDR1 SEHNR, CDR2 FQNEAQ (reference sequence). V was cut by 0 bases and J by 3 bases, with 6 bases left in between. The CDR3 contains 14 residues. Filled out from reference TRBV7-9 and TRBJ1-5, the complete variable domain reads DTGVSQNPRHKITKRGQNVTFRCDPISEHNRLYWYRQTLGQGPEFLTYFQNEAQLEKSRLLSDRFSAERPKGSFSTLEIQRTEQGDSAMYLCASSLAGINQPQHFGDGTRLSIL.

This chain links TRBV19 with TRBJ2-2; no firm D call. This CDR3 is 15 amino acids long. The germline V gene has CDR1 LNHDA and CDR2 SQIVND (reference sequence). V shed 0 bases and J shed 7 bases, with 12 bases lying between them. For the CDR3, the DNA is TGTGCCAGTAGTATAGAGAGTACACGCTTCGGGGAGCTGTTTTTT. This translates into CASSIESTRFGELFF.

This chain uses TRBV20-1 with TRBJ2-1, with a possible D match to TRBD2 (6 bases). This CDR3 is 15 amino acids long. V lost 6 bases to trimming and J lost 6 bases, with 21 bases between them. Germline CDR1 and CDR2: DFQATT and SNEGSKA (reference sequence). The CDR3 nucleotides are TGCAGTGCCGGTGGGGACGCGGCGGGGAGCAATGAGCAGTTCTTC. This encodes CSAGGDAAGSNEQFF.

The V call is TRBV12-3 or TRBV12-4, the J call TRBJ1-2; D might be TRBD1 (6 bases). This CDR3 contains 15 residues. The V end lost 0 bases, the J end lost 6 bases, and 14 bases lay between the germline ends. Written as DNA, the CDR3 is TGTGCCAGCAGTTTAGCGGAGGGACAACAAAATGGCTACACCTTC. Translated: CASSLAEGQQNGYTF.